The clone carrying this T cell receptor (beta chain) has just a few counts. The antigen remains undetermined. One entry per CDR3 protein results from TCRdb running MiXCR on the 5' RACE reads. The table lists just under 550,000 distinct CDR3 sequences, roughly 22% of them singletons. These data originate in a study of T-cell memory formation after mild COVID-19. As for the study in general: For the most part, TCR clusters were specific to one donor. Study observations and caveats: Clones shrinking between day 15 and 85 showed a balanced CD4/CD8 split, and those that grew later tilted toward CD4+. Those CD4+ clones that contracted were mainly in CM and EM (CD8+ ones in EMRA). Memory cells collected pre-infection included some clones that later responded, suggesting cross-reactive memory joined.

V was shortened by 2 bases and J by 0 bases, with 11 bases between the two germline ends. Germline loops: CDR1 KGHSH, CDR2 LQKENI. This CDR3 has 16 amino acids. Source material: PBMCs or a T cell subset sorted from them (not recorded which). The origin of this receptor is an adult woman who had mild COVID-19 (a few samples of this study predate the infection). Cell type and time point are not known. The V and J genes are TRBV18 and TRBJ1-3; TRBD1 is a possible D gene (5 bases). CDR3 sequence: CASSPFSRDSGNTIYF. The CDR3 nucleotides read TGTGCCAGCTCACCATTTTCCAGGGACTCTGGAAACACCATATATTTT. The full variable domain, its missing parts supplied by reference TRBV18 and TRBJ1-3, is NAGVMQNPRHLVRRRGQEARLRCSPMKGHSHVYWYRQLPEEGLKFMVYLQKENIIDESGMPKERFSAEFPKEGPSILRIQQVVRGDSAAYFCASSPFSRDSGNTIYFGEGSWLTVV.